This T cell receptor (beta chain) was sequenced in a study of OX40 agonist ivuxolimab in advanced cancers. Study details: The patients received ivuxolimab by intravenous route every 2 weeks at 0.01 to 10 mg/kg. The study's findings and limits: Average numbers of expanded clones were greater in CD8+ T cells than in CD4+. Clonal expansion was seen in CD4+ and CD8+ blood T cells by week 6 at 0.1 to 3.0 mg/kg.

At cycle 4 day 1, cycle 7 day 1, and baseline, blood was sampled. The CDR3 loop spans 13 amino acids. J was trimmed by 10 bases and V by 6 bases; bases with no gene match: 4. Germline V CDR1 and CDR2: SNHLY, FYNNEI. The repertoire was sequenced with immunoSEQ multiplex PCR; TCRdb's copy has only in-frame clones and lacks some. The sample has roughly 60,000 clones; around 90% are singletons. This clone showed up just once. Its antigen is not known. The sequence derives from an adult with an advanced solid tumor such as melanoma, head and neck, liver or kidney cancer. The sample was CD4+ or CD8+ T cells sorted from blood, taken in a trial of the OX40 agonist ivuxolimab. V is TRBV2 and J is TRBJ1-6, with TRBD1 identical over 9 bases. The CDR3 loop is CASRGQGGSPLHF. DNA for the CDR3: TGTGCCAGCAGGGGACAGGGTGGATCACCCCTCCACTTT.